This is a list of T cell receptor beta chains from one sample in a study of Ad26.COV2.S vaccination and SARS-CoV-2 variants. The protocol was immunoSEQ multiplex PCR, while the TCRdb copy is restricted to in-frame clones and leaves out a portion. Among under 150,000 clones listed, about nine tenths were seen once. The material sequenced was peripheral blood, taken after recovery from COVID-19. These receptors were taken from a human donor who had recovered from COVID-19. The CDR3 runs from the conserved cysteine through the conserved F or W. A D gene is named only where the DNA matches it firmly. Rows give clone size only sometimes, using once, few, many, or a class for an expanded clone.

j_gene	v_gene	d_gene	abundance	CDR3aa	CDR3nt
TRBJ2-1	TRBV7-2	TRBD1	.	CASSPRQGSGEQFF	TGTGCCAGCAGCCCCCGACAGGGATCGGGTGAGCAGTTCTTC
TRBJ2-1	TRBV10-3	TRBD2	.	CATGTSGGTSNEQFF	TGTGCCACTGGGACTAGCGGGGGGACTAGCAATGAGCAGTTCTTC
TRBJ1-2	TRBV6-2/TRBV6-3	TRBD1	once	CASSYSSLSRGDYGYTF	TGTGCCAGCAGTTACTCGTCCCTTAGCAGGGGGGACTATGGCTACACCTTC
TRBJ2-7	TRBV27	TRBD1	few	CASSLGRQGAFYEQYF	TGTGCCAGCAGCCTCGGTCGACAGGGGGCATTCTACGAGCAGTACTTC
TRBJ2-5	TRBV3-1/TRBV3-2	TRBD2	.	CASLWRGAKETQYF	TGTGCCAGCCTGTGGCGGGGGGCTAAAGAGACCCAGTACTTC
TRBJ2-1	TRBV14	TRBD2	.	CASSLGFRGAYNEQFF	TGTGCCAGCAGCCTGGGTTTCCGGGGGGCCTACAATGAGCAGTTCTTC
TRBJ1-1	TRBV11-2	.	.	CASSLDGGAEAFF	TGTGCCAGCAGCTTAGATGGCGGGGCTGAAGCTTTCTTT
TRBJ2-7	TRBV27	.	.	CASSPQPLSYEQYF	TGTGCCAGCAGTCCCCAACCCCTTTCCTACGAGCAGTACTTC
TRBJ1-5	TRBV10-2	.	.	CASRAGNNQPQHF	TGCGCCAGCAGGGCAGGGAACAATCAGCCCCAGCATTTT
TRBJ1-1	TRBV4-3	.	.	CASSQGVRFTGPSAEAFF	TGCGCCAGCAGCCAAGGAGTTCGTTTTACAGGGCCGTCGGCTGAAGCTTTCTTT
TRBJ2-4	TRBV15	.	few	CATSMRDAKNIQYF	TGTGCCACCAGCATGAGGGATGCCAAAAACATTCAGTACTTC
TRBJ1-2	TRBV10-2	.	few	CASSGTARTEGYTF	TGCGCCAGCAGTGGGACAGCGAGAACGGAGGGCTACACCTTC
TRBJ2-7	TRBV6-2/TRBV6-3	.	once	CASSYSIVRSLPTEQYF	TGTGCCAGCAGTTACTCGATAGTCCGTTCCCTTCCTACTGAGCAGTACTTC
TRBJ2-3	TRBV9	TRBD1	.	CASSNIGGRTSRDTQYF	TGTGCCAGCAGCAACATAGGGGGCAGGACCAGTAGGGATACGCAGTATTTT
TRBJ2-4	TRBV4-3	.	once	CASSQLGDKNIQYF	TGCGCCAGCAGCCAACTTGGAGATAAAAACATTCAGTACTTC
TRBJ2-5	TRBV9	.	once	CASSVEETQYF	TGTGCCAGCAGCGTAGAAGAGACCCAGTACTTC
TRBJ1-1	TRBV6-5	.	.	CASTTRGKDTEAFF	TGTGCCAGCACCACCCGCGGGAAGGACACTGAAGCTTTCTTT
TRBJ2-5	TRBV20-1	.	.	CSARDLQTQYF	TGCAGTGCTAGAGATTTACAGACCCAGTACTTC
TRBJ1-4	TRBV6-5	.	once	CASTEESNEKLFF	TGTGCCAGCACCGAGGAATCTAATGAAAAACTGTTTTTT
TRBJ2-2	TRBV7-9	.	.	CASSLGGWSGELFF	TGTGCCAGCAGCTTAGGAGGTTGGTCCGGGGAGCTGTTTTTT
TRBJ2-7	TRBV6-6	.	.	CASSPTSYEQYF	TGTGCCAGCAGCCCGACCTCCTACGAGCAGTACTTC
TRBJ2-1	TRBV6-5	.	.	CASSTGFQQFF	TGTGCCAGCAGTACGGGGTTTCAGCAGTTCTTC
TRBJ1-1	TRBV28	.	.	CASSSAGSVNTEAFF	TGTGCCAGCAGTTCAGCAGGTAGCGTGAACACTGAAGCTTTCTTT
TRBJ1-3	TRBV23-1	TRBD1	once	CASSLHRGSGNTIYF	TGCGCCAGCAGTCTCCACAGGGGGAGTGGAAACACCATATATTTT
TRBJ2-7	TRBV25-1	.	.	CASSVVGPVNEQYF	TGTGCCAGCAGTGTGGTGGGCCCGGTGAACGAGCAGTACTTC
TRBJ1-5	TRBV18	.	few	CASSLGGPGQPQHF	TGTGCCAGCTCACTAGGGGGGCCGGGTCAGCCCCAGCATTTT
TRBJ2-1	TRBV5-4	.	.	CASRGAGTNEQFF	TGTGCCAGCAGAGGCGCGGGGACGAATGAGCAGTTCTTC
TRBJ1-4	TRBV6-5	.	.	CASSWRQHNEKLFF	TGTGCCAGCAGTTGGCGTCAGCATAATGAAAAACTGTTTTTT
TRBJ2-5	TRBV7-2	.	.	CASSSLGPQETQYF	TGTGCCAGCAGCTCACTAGGGCCCCAAGAGACCCAGTACTTC
TRBJ1-5	TRBV7-2	.	few	CASSFLGFGDQPQHF	TGTGCCAGCAGCTTTCTAGGTTTTGGGGATCAGCCCCAGCATTTT
TRBJ2-7	TRBV20-1	.	.	CSARWGYEQYF	TGCAGTGCTAGGTGGGGCTACGAGCAGTACTTC
TRBJ1-1	TRBV24-1	TRBD1	.	CATSGSDRASSTEAFF	TGTGCCACCAGTGGGTCCGACAGGGCGTCATCCACTGAAGCTTTCTTT
TRBJ2-7	TRBV28	.	.	CASSQGSIEQYF	TGTGCCAGCAGCCAAGGCTCAATCGAGCAGTACTTC
TRBJ2-5	TRBV2	TRBD1	.	CASFALDRAVPQETQYF	TGTGCCAGCTTTGCACTGGACAGGGCCGTACCCCAAGAGACCCAGTACTTC
TRBJ2-1	TRBV11-2	TRBD2	.	CASSLDLAGYEQFF	TGTGCCAGCAGCTTAGATCTAGCGGGGTATGAGCAGTTCTTC
TRBJ1-2	TRBV28	.	.	CASSGSGRSHGYTF	TGTGCCAGCAGTGGGTCAGGGAGGAGTCATGGCTACACCTTC
TRBJ2-7	TRBV28	TRBD1	.	CASSPGQLSSYEQYF	TGTGCCAGCAGTCCGGGACAGCTGAGCTCCTACGAGCAGTACTTC
TRBJ2-1	TRBV5-1	.	.	CASAREGVGDEEQFF	TGCGCCAGCGCTAGGGAAGGGGTTGGGGATGAGGAGCAGTTCTTC
TRBJ2-7	TRBV3-1/TRBV3-2	.	.	CASSQGLGGGSEQYF	TGTGCCAGCAGCCAAGGATTGGGAGGAGGGAGCGAGCAGTACTTC
TRBJ1-2	TRBV19	.	.	CASSIVAVGHYGYTF	TGTGCCAGTAGTATAGTTGCTGTAGGGCACTATGGCTACACCTTC
TRBJ2-2	TRBV21-1	.	few	CASSEEGERDRELFF	TGTGCCAGCAGCGAGGAGGGGGAGAGGGACCGGGAGCTGTTTTTT
TRBJ2-7	TRBV7-2	.	.	CASSLHPSYEQYF	TGTGCCAGCAGCTTACATCCCTCCTACGAGCAGTACTTC
TRBJ1-1	TRBV5-8	.	.	CASSLYASANTEAFF	TGTGCCAGCAGCTTGTACGCCAGTGCGAACACTGAAGCTTTCTTT
TRBJ2-1	TRBV11-2	TRBD2	once	CASSLRFGSGSYNEQFF	TGTGCCAGCAGCCTCCGTTTTGGTAGCGGGTCCTACAATGAGCAGTTCTTC
TRBJ2-7	TRBV4-3	TRBD2	once	CASSPGLAASYEQYF	TGCGCCAGCAGCCCGGGACTAGCGGCTTCCTACGAGCAGTACTTC
TRBJ2-7	TRBV11-2	.	many	CASSLAQVMHEQYF	TGTGCCAGCAGCTTAGCACAGGTCATGCACGAGCAGTACTTC
TRBJ1-1	TRBV18	.	few	CASSPMRQDAAEAFF	TGTGCCAGCTCACCAATGAGACAGGACGCCGCTGAAGCTTTCTTT